This TCR beta chain emerged from a study of shared clonotypes between healthy human individuals. Turning to this clone: Its cognate antigen is unknown.

Study-wide findings and caveats: An expected dependence of interdonor clonotype sharing on sequencing depth was noted.

Samples underwent the assay at deep level. TCRdb keeps only in-frame clones here, not all; method: immunoSEQ multiplex PCR. The sample contains around 530,000 clones, roughly 79% of which appear only once. The CDR3 spans 12 residues. V lost 0 bases to trimming and J lost 10 bases, with 12 bases between them. Germline V lookup: CDR1 SQVTM, CDR2 ANQGSEA. The sequence came from a woman in her thirties or forties in good health. Some clones in this sample may be carry-over from other donors' samples. The rearrangement uses TRBV29-1 and TRBJ1-1; no clear D gene. The sample was PBMCs. The CDR3 spells CSVEEGLLLAFF. DNA for the CDR3: TGCAGCGTTGAAGAGGGTTTGCTTTTAGCTTTCTTT.